This TCR beta chain comes out of a study of CD8+CD57+ T cells in acquired aplastic anemia (dated by TCRdb to between 2018 and 2020). Regarding the complete study: On average, sorted CD4+ and CD8+ cells yielded roughly 3.4 ug of extracted DNA, with a range of roughly 0.17 to 27.4 ug. A CD8+CD57+ expansion meant a frequency higher than the mean frequency seen in healthy subjects. Findings and caveats that apply to the study as a whole: Between patients and healthy controls, no significant difference in CD8+ Simpson's diversity was found (P=0.060). About 29 CD8+ CDR3 sequences were found to be shared between patients and controls, but these sequences appeared to be highly expressed in patients and within the immunodominant clones of the patients.

Genomic DNA was used as template for profiling of TCR beta VDJ combinations and CDR3 sequences. TCR repertoire sequencing was run on an Illumina HiSeq 2000. Turning to the authors' computational methods: Repertoire assessment relied on Simpson's diversity index, CDR3 size and DJ length profiles, and TRBV/TRBJ rearrangement plots. Whichever DNA sequence was most abundant in the deep sequencing data was defined as the immunodominant clone. CDR3 amino acid sequences were checked for sharing between subjects and were compared against published repertoires and the VDJdb database. TCRdb reran the public reads through fastp at Q25 and MiXCR, keeping productive beta chains. Entries are consolidated by CDR3 protein sequence, retaining the most common genes and DNA. These V and J calls originate from TCRdb's pipeline instead of the authors' own analysis. Here the sample has about 150,000 distinct CDR3 sequences; roughly half occur a single time. Together, the top ten hold approximately 12% of the sample.

As for this clonotype: The antigen this receptor binds is unknown. It has no much larger one-base neighbor in the sample; base qualities were not kept.

Patients chosen for sequencing had shown expansion of CD8+CD57+ cells by flow cytometry. Every patient had severe acquired aplastic anemia, diagnosed using the International Study of Aplastic Anemia and Agranulocytosis and Camitta criteria. Patients had received no therapy at the time of blood sampling. TCR repertoires of sorted CD4+ and CD8+ blood T cells from severe aplastic anemia patients and healthy subjects were deep-sequenced in the study. Patients were enrolled in the USA under clinicaltrials.gov protocols 00001620, 01623167, 00001397, 00071045, 00081523 and 00961064. Ficoll-Paque density gradient centrifugation was used to isolate peripheral blood mononuclear cells. Before DNA was extracted, CD4+ and CD8+ T cells were sorted using either FACS or magnetic beads. The sample comprised sorted CD4+, CD8+, or CD8+CD57+ T cells (not recorded which) from PBMCs. The receptor's source is a human donor with aplastic anemia.

The CDR3 protein is CASSLYGQGKRQFF. The nucleotide sequence is given as TGTGCCAGCAGCCTATACGGACAGGGAAAGAGGCAGTTCTTC. The chain uses TRBV14 and TRBJ2-1; 8 bases in the junction line up with TRBD1. After removal of 4 bases from V and 12 bases from J, the junction retains 11 bases not matched to a gene. Based on the germline V gene, the CDR1 and CDR2 sequences are SGHDN and FVKESK. CDR3 length: 14 amino acids, cysteine to phenylalanine. The read is trimmed to its CDR3 DNA, 42 bases read in frame from base 1.